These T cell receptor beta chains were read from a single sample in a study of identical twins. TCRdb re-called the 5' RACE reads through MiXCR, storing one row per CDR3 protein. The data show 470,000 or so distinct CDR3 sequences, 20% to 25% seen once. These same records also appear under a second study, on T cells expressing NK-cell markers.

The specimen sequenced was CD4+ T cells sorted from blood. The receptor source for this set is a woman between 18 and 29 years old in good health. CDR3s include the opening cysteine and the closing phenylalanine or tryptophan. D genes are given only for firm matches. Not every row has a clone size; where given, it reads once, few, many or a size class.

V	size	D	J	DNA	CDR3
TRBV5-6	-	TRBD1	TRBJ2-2	TGTGCCAGCAGCTTGGGTCCAGGGGGGAACACCGGGGAGCTGTTTTTT	CASSLGPGGNTGELFF
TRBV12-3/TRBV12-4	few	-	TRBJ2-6	TGTGCCAGCAGTGAGAGAGGGGCCAACGTCCTGACTTTC	CASSERGANVLTF
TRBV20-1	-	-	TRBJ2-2	TGCAGTGCCAAACTCGATGGGGGCTCCGGGGAGCTGTTTTTT	CSAKLDGGSGELFF
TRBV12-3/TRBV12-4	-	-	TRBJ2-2	TGTGCCAGCAGAGAAATTTCGACCGGGGAGCTGTTTTTT	CASREISTGELFF
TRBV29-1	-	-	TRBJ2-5	TGCAGCTCTTACCGGGGGCAAGAGACCCAGTACTTC	CSSYRGQETQYF
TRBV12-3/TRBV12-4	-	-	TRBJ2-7	TGTGCCAGCAGTTTAGCTAGCGGAGTCTACGAGCAGTACTTC	CASSLASGVYEQYF
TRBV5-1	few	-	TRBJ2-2	TGCGCCAGCAGCTTGACTAGCTGGAACACCGGGGAGCTGTTTTTT	CASSLTSWNTGELFF
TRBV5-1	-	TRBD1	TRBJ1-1	TGCGCCAGCAGCGACGGGACAGGTCTTGTCGTGACTGAAGCTTTCTTT	CASSDGTGLVVTEAFF
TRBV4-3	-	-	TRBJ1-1	TGCGCCAGCAGCCACAGATTTACCGGGGCCGGGGCTTTCTTT	CASSHRFTGAGAFF
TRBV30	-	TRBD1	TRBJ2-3	TGTGCCTTCGGAAGACCGGGACAGACAGATACGCAGTATTTT	CAFGRPGQTDTQYF
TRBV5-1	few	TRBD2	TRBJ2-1	TGCGCCAGCCGATGGGTCGTTGCTAGCGGGAGTTATAGCTCCTACAATGAGCAGTTCTTC	CASRWVVASGSYSSYNEQFF
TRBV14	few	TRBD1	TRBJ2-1	TGTGCCAGCAGCCAGACTCCGGGACAGCGAAACAATGAGCAGTTCTTC	CASSQTPGQRNNEQFF